This TCR beta chain was recovered during a study of blood T cell repertoires in COVID-19. Libraries were prepared by immunoSEQ multiplex PCR; TCRdb keeps only in-frame clonotypes and omits some of them. The sample shows a few hundred thousand clones, 75% to 90% of them seen only once. This CDR3 spans 14 amino acids. Trimming removed 3 bases from V and 4 bases from J; junction bases left unmatched: 2. Germline V gene sequence: CDR1 LGHDT, CDR2 YNNKEL (reference sequence). The rearrangement joins TRBV3-1 (or the pseudogene TRBV3-2) to TRBJ1-1, with 10 bases that match TRBD1. Material for sequencing was PBMCs or T cells enriched from blood (not recorded which). This receptor was identified in a woman aged 45-59 years who had recovered from COVID-19. Here the CDR3 DNA reads TGTGCCAGCAGCCAGGGACAGGGGTCCACTGAAGCTTTCTTT. Translated: CASSQGQGSTEAFF.